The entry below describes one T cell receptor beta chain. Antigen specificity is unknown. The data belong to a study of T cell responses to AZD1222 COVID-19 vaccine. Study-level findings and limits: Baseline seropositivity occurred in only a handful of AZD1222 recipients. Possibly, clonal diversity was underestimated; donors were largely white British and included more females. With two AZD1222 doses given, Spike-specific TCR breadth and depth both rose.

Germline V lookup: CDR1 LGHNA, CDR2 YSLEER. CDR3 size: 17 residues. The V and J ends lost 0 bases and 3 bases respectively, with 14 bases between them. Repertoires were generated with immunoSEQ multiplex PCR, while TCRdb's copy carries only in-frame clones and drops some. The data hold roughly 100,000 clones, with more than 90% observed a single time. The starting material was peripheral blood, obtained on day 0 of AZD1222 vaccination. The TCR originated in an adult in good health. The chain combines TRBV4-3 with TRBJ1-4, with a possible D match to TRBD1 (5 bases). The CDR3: CASSQDDGGNANEKLFF. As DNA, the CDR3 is TGCGCCAGCAGCCAAGATGACGGGGGGAATGCTAATGAAAAACTGTTTTTT.